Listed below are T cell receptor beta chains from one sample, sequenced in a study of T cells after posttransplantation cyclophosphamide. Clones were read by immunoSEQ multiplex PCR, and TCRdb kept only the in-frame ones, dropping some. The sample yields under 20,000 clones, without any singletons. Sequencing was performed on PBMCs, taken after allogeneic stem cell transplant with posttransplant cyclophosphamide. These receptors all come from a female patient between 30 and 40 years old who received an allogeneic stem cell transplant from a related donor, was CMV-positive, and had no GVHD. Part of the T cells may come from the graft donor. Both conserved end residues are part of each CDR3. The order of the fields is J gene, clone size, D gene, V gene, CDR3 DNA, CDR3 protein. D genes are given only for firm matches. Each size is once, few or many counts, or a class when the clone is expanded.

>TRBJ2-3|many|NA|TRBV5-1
TGCGCCAGCAGCTTCGGGTCAGATACGCAGTATTTT
CASSFGSDTQYF
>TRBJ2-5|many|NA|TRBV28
TGTGCCAGCAGGAGAGAAGAGACCCAGTACTTC
CASRREETQYF
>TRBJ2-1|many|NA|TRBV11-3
TGTGCCAGCAGCCTCGGGGGTAGCGGAGCCTACAATGAGCAGTTCTTC
CASSLGGSGAYNEQFF
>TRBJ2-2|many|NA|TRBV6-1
TGTGCCAGCAGTGAACCCGGAAAGGGGACCGGGGAGCTGTTTTTT
CASSEPGKGTGELFF
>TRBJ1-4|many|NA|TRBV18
TGTGCCAGCTCACCTAATAATGAAAAACTGTTTTTT
CASSPNNEKLFF
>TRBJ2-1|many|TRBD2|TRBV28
TGTGCCAGCATAGCGGGAGCAGGCCACAATGAGCAGTTCTTC
CASIAGAGHNEQFF
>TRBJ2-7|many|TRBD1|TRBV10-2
TGCGCCATCCATCCCGGGACAGGGGTTTTCGAGCAGTACTTC
CAIHPGTGVFEQYF
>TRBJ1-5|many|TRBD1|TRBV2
TGTGCCAGCAGCTCCGGGACAGATAGCAATCAGCCCCAGCATTTT
CASSSGTDSNQPQHF
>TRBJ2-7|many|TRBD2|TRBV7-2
TGTGCCAGCAGCTACCATAGCGGGAGGGCTCGGGAGCAGTACTTC
CASSYHSGRAREQYF
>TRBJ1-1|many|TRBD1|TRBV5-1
TGCGCCAGCAGCTTGGCGGGACAGGGGAACACTGAAGCTTTCTTT
CASSLAGQGNTEAFF
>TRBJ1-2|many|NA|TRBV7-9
TGTGCCAGCAGTATGGCCCCACGGGGAGGAGATGGCTACACCTTC
CASSMAPRGGDGYTF
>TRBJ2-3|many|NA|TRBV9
TGTGCCAGCAGCGATGCGGGTAGGTCAGATACGCAGTATTTT
CASSDAGRSDTQYF
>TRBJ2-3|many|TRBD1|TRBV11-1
TGTGCCAGCAGCTTACGGGACAGGGGAACAGATACGCAGTATTTT
CASSLRDRGTDTQYF
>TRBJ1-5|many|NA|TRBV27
TGTGCCAGCAGTTTCAGTGCCAATCAGCCCCAGCATTTT
CASSFSANQPQHF
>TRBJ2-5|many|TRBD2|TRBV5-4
TGTGCCAGCAGCAGGGGACTAGCGGGAAGGGTGGGAGAGACCCAGTACTTC
CASSRGLAGRVGETQYF
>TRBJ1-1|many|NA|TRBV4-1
TGCGCCAGCAGCCAAGGAAAAGGTCAGGGTCCCACTGAAGCTTTCTTT
CASSQGKGQGPTEAFF
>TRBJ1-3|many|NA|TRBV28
TGTGCCAGCAGTTTATCCCTAGAAAACACCATATATTTT
CASSLSLENTIYF
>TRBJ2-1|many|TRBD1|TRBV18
TGTGCCAGCTCACCACAGGGGGCGGCGGGTAATGAGCAGTTCTTC
CASSPQGAAGNEQFF
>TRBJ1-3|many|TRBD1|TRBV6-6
TGTGCCAGCAGCCGCGGGACAGACCGAAACACCATATATTTT
CASSRGTDRNTIYF
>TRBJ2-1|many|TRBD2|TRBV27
TGTGCCAGCAGATTAGCGGGGTCCTACAATGAGCAGTTCTTC
CASRLAGSYNEQFF
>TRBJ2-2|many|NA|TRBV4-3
TGCGCCAGCAGCCAAGATCTCCCCCCCCGGGAGGAGCTGTTTTTT
CASSQDLPPREELFF
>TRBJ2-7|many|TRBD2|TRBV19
TGTGCCACCAGGACTAGCGGGACTTACGAGCAGTACTTC
CATRTSGTYEQYF
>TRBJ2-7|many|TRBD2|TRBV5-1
TGCGCCAGCAGCTTAGATCTAGCGGAAGCCTACGAGCAGTACTTC
CASSLDLAEAYEQYF
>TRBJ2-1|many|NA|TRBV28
TGTGCCAGCAGTCCACCATGGGGCGCCTCCAATGAGCAGTTCTTC
CASSPPWGASNEQFF
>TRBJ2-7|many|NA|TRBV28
TGTGCCAGCAGTTTTTCAGGCCTCTCCTACGAGCAGTACTTC
CASSFSGLSYEQYF
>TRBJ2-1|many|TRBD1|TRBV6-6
TGTGCCAGCAGTTACCTCGACAGGGGCCCCTACAATGAGCAGTTCTTC
CASSYLDRGPYNEQFF
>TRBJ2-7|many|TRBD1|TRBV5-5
TGTGCCAGCATCCCGGGACAGGGGCCTCTCTACGAGCAGTACTTC
CASIPGQGPLYEQYF
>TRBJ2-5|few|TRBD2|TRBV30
TGTGCCTGGAGTATGACTAGCGGGCAAGAGACCCAGTACTTC
CAWSMTSGQETQYF
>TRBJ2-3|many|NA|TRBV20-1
TGCAGTGCCTCAGTGAGGGATACGCAGTATTTT
CSASVRDTQYF
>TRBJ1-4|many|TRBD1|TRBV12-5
TGTGCTAGTGGTCTCTGGACAGGCTCGGGAAGTGAAAAACTGTTTTTT
CASGLWTGSGSEKLFF
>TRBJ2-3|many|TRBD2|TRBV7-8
TGTGCCAGCGTTGCTAGCGGGAGTAGGACAGATACGCAGTATTTT
CASVASGSRTDTQYF
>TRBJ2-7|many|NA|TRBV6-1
TGTGCCAGCAGTGAATCGACAGCAGATATCTACGAGCAGTACTTC
CASSESTADIYEQYF
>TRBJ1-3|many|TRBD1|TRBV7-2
TGTGCCAGCAGCTTAGAAGGGACAGGGAACGGAAACACCATATATTTT
CASSLEGTGNGNTIYF
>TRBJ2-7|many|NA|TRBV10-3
TGTGCCACCGGGCAAGGGGCAACCTACGAGCAGTACTTC
CATGQGATYEQYF
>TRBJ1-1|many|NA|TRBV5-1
TGCGCCAGCAGCTTGGAGACATTGAACACTGAAGCTTTCTTT
CASSLETLNTEAFF
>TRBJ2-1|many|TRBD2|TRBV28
TGTGCCAGCAGGCTGAGCGGGACTTACAATGAGCAGTTCTTC
CASRLSGTYNEQFF
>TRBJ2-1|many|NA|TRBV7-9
TGTGCCAGCAGCCTCGGACAAGCCACTTACAATGAGCAGTTCTTC
CASSLGQATYNEQFF
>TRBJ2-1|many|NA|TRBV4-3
TGCGCCAGCAGCCAAGATTATTACGGGAGCAATGAGCAGTTCTTC
CASSQDYYGSNEQFF
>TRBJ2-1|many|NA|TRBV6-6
TGTGCCAGCAGAACAGACATGCGTGAGCAGTTCTTC
CASRTDMREQFF
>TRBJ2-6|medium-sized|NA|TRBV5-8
TGTGCCAGCAGCTTGGGGCCAGGGCTCTCTGGGGCCAACGTCCTGACTTTC
CASSLGPGLSGANVLTF
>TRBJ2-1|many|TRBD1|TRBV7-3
TGTGCCAGCAGCCACGGTAGGGGGCAGGCTAACAATGAGCAGTTCTTC
CASSHGRGQANNEQFF